Presented here are 16 T cell receptor beta chains from one specimen sequenced in a study of beta chain features in type 1 diabetes (dated by TCRdb to the late 2010s). The paper as a whole reports these results and caveats: In all four CD4+ subsets, TCRB CDR3 length was moderately but significantly shorter in type 1 diabetes patients.

The antigens for these receptors are not known. The method was the immunoSEQ multiplex PCR assay. All of the isolated RNA was reverse transcribed with the High Capacity cDNA Reverse Transcription Kit, so expressed TCRB transcripts were sequenced. The table was pulled from immuneACCESS by TCRdb, which kept in-frame rearrangements only. Such tables lose some clones; where checked, under half of the loss comes from unresolved V genes, and the rest has no known cause. For this sample the table gives 120,000 or so clones, of which approximately 15% were detected only once. The ten largest clones capture around 2.5% of the sample. Sample: central memory CD4+ T cells from blood. Receptors originate from a young man with type 1 diabetes.

This clone was counted between two and nine times. This rearrangement joins TRBV5-1 to TRBJ1-1; a weak D match, TRBD1 (5 bases). The CDR3 has 14 residues. Trimming took off 2 bases at V and 1 base at J, with 9 bases between the two ends. CDR1 is SGHRS, CDR2 YFSETQ, per germline. CDR3 amino acids: CASSFVQGNTEAFF. CDR3 bases: TGCGCCAGCAGCTTCGTTCAGGGGAACACTGAAGCTTTCTTT. The whole variable domain, remainder taken from reference TRBV5-1 and TRBJ1-1, is KAGVTQTPRYLIKTRGQQVTLSCSPISGHRSVSWYQQTPGQGLQFLFEYFSETQRNKGNFPGRFSGRQFSNSRSEMNVSTLELGDSALYLCASSFVQGNTEAFFGQGTRLTVV.

The CDR3 bases are TGTGCCAGCAGCCACAGGGTTAACAATCAGCCCCAGCATTTT. Translation gives CASSHRVNNQPQHF. This chain uses TRBV28 with TRBJ1-5; maybe TRBD1 (6 bases). The CDR3 sequence is 14 residues long. Germline loops: CDR1 MDHEN, CDR2 SYDVKM. V shed 6 bases and J shed 3 bases, with 12 bases lying between them. The full variable domain, completed using reference TRBV28 and TRBJ1-5, is DVKVTQSSRYLVKRTGEKVFLECVQDMDHENMFWYRQDPGLGLRLIYFSYDVKMKEKGDIPEGYSVSREKKERFSLILESASTNQTSMYLCASSHRVNNQPQHFGDGTRLSIL.

The rearrangement uses TRBV13 and TRBJ2-5; TRBD1 matches at 8 bases. Germline values: CDR1 PRHDT, CDR2 FYEKMQ (reference sequence). The CDR3 runs 14 residues. The junction had 4 bases not matched to a gene; V was cut back by 2 bases and J by 5 bases. The CDR3, as DNA: TGTGCCAGCAGCTTATCAGGGGGCGATGAGACCCAGTACTTC. Its translation is CASSLSGGDETQYF.

With respect to this clone: Other DNA variants within this sample encode the same CDR3. The rearrangement links TRBV7-2 to TRBJ2-3; D possibly corresponds to TRBD1 (6 bases). Trimming removed 3 bases from V and 6 bases from J, with 7 bases in between. CDR1 is SGHTA, CDR2 FQGNSA, per germline. The CDR3 spans 12 residues. CDR3 bases: TGTGCCAGCAGCTTCAGGGGTGATACGCAGTATTTT. It encodes CASSFRGDTQYF.

The chain is built from TRBV6-5 and TRBJ1-1; D remains unclear. CDR3 length: 13 amino acids. V was trimmed by 2 bases and J by 11 bases, leaving 15 bases between them. In germline, CDR1 is MNHEY, CDR2 SVGAGI. This CDR3 reads CASSYGGRALAFF. CDR3 in DNA: TGTGCCAGCAGTTACGGAGGGAGGGCGTTGGCTTTCTTT.

This clone was seen many times. CDR3 coding DNA: TGTGCCAGCAGAAAAGGGGAGGGCCCCTACAATGAGCAGTTCTTC. As protein: CASRKGEGPYNEQFF. The rearrangement links TRBV4-2 to TRBJ2-1; 7 positions agree with TRBD2. Germline CDR1 and CDR2: LGHNA and YNFKEQ. CDR3 length equals 15 residues. J lost 2 bases, V lost 6 bases, and 7 bases had no gene match.

V and J are TRBV6-6 and TRBJ2-7; tentatively, D is TRBD2 (5 bases). The germline gives CDR1 MNHNY, CDR2 SVGAGI (reference sequence). V was trimmed by 8 bases and J by 3 bases, leaving 11 bases between them. The CDR3 length is 12 residues. Here the CDR3 DNA reads TGTGCCAGCCGGGAACCGAACTACGAGCAGTACTTC. Its translation is CASREPNYEQYF.

This clone was seen more than once but under ten times. The CDR3 protein is CASSYDMNTEAFF. CDR3 coding DNA: TGTGCCAGCAGTTATGATATGAACACTGAAGCTTTCTTT. V gene TRBV6-5 combines with J gene TRBJ1-1, with D unclear. V was cut by 3 bases and J by 0 bases, with 5 bases left in between. The CDR3 runs 13 residues. CDR1 is MNHEY and CDR2 is SVGAGI in the germline V gene.

The rearrangement uses TRBV7-2 and TRBJ1-5; 7 bases line up with TRBD1. CDR1 SGHTA and CDR2 FQGNSA come from the germline V gene. V was pared by 3 bases and J by 8 bases, with 7 bases of the junction left unmatched. The CDR3 loop spans 14 amino acids. Here the CDR3 reads CASSFRDRAEPQHF. CDR3 sequence (DNA): TGTGCCAGCAGCTTTCGAGACAGGGCCGAGCCCCAGCATTTT.

At least ten counts were recorded for this clone. This rearrangement joins TRBV7-2 to TRBJ2-4, with D possibly TRBD1 on 6 matching bases. Germline V lookup: CDR1 SGHTA, CDR2 FQGNSA. There are 13 residues in the CDR3. V was clipped by 2 bases and J by 7 bases, with 9 bases between them. The CDR3 sequence is CASSLTGPNIQYF. The CDR3 nucleotides are TGTGCCAGCAGCTTAACAGGGCCTAACATTCAGTACTTC.

This clone turned up a few times. The CDR3 DNA reads as TGTGCCAGCAGCTTAGGGGATGCGGAGACCCAGTACTTC. Its translation: CASSLGDAETQYF. The V gene is TRBV11-2, the J gene TRBJ2-5; D is uncertain. This CDR3 has 13 amino acids. Deletions cut 1 base from V and 5 bases from J, with 8 bases between. Germline assignment: CDR1 SGHAT and CDR2 FQNNGV. Complete variable domain (other parts from reference TRBV11-2 and TRBJ2-5): EAGVAQSPRYKIIEKRQSVAFWCNPISGHATLYWYQQILGQGPKLLIQFQNNGVVDDSQLPKDRFSAERLKGVDSTLKIQPAKLEDSAVYLCASSLGDAETQYFGPGTRLLVL.

This clone was observed at least ten times. The V gene is TRBV4-1, the J gene TRBJ2-6; no definite D call. The V gene lost 0 bases and the J gene lost 1 base, with 16 bases spanning the gap. This CDR3 is built from 19 residues. The germline V gene encodes CDR1 MGHRA and CDR2 YSYEKL. CDR3 residues: CASSQDRNQQLSGANVLTF. The CDR3 bases are TGCGCCAGCAGCCAAGATCGAAACCAACAGCTGTCTGGGGCCAACGTCCTGACTTTC.

This clone was counted many times. At the DNA level, this CDR3 is encoded by other sequences in the same sample as well. V and J are TRBV28 and TRBJ1-5, with TRBD1 matching over 10 bases. Trimming removed 6 bases from V and 7 bases from J; junction bases left unmatched: 6. From germline, CDR1 is MDHEN and CDR2 SYDVKM. The length of the CDR3 is 14 residues. As DNA, the CDR3 is TGTGCCAGCAGCCCCGGACAGGGGGACCAGCCCCAGCATTTT. The encoded protein is CASSPGQGDQPQHF.

This chain links TRBV5-8 with TRBJ2-3; possibly TRBD1 or TRBD2 for D (5 bases each). V was shortened by 4 bases and J by 4 bases, with 16 bases between the two germline ends. The CDR3 extends over 15 amino acids. Germline lookup yields CDR1 SGHTS and CDR2 YDEGEE. The CDR3 spells CASSPRISGPDTQYF. In nucleotides, the CDR3 is TGTGCCAGCAGCCCTAGAATTTCGGGGCCAGATACGCAGTATTTT.

The gene calls are TRBV15 and TRBJ1-2, with D possibly being TRBD1 (5 bases). Germline V gene lookup returns CDR1 LNHNV and CDR2 YYDKDF (reference sequence). Trimming cost V 5 bases and J 4 bases, with 11 bases left between them. CDR3 size: 13 residues. CDR3 nucleotide sequence: TGTGCCACCAGCCGGGACTTAACCTATGGCTACACCTTC. Translated: CATSRDLTYGYTF.

This clone has just a few counts. The chain uses TRBV5-4 and TRBJ2-2; TRBD1 aligns across 9 bases. V was clipped by 5 bases and J by 4 bases; unmatched bases: 9. The CDR3 runs 16 residues. CDR1 is SGHNT, CDR2 YYREEE, per germline (reference sequence). The CDR3 nucleotides are TGTGCCAGCAGGAAACTACAGGGGGCGGTCACCGGGGAGCTGTTTTTT. Translated, it gives CASRKLQGAVTGELFF.